These 12 T cell receptor beta chains originate from one sample sequenced in a study of T-cell reconstitution after alpha-beta-depleted transplantation in children. The library targeted TCRbeta and was prepared with unique molecular identifiers. TCRdb used MiXCR to reprocess the PCR reads, holding one entry per CDR3 protein. The profile shows a few thousand distinct CDR3 sequences, roughly 24% of them singletons. The sequenced sample was PBMCs, mostly from graft donor cells, obtained 60 days after TCRalphabeta/CD19-depleted stem cell transplant. Source of these receptors: a male patient between 2 and 15 years old who had a stem cell transplant for acute lymphoblastic leukemia, so the T cells may come from the graft donor.

This clonotype is large within its sample. The chain has TRBV3-1 and TRBJ2-1; 10 bases map to TRBD2. CDR3 size: 22 residues. Germline CDR1 reads LGHDT; CDR2 reads YNNKEL (reference sequence). Trimming took 0 bases from V and 4 from J; bases not matched to a gene: 21. CDR3 coding DNA: TGTGCCAGCAGCCAAGAAAAGCCGCTGACTAGCGGGTCTAGATCCTGGTACAATGAGCAGTTCTTC. Translating it yields CASSQEKPLTSGSRSWYNEQFF.

This sequence joins TRBV7-9 and TRBJ1-1; D not resolved. Deletions cut 1 base from V and 5 bases from J, with 11 bases between. CDR3 size: 14 residues. CDR1 is SEHNR, CDR2 FQNEAQ, per germline (reference sequence). The CDR3 loop is CASSLGLYSTEAFF. The CDR3 region has the DNA TGTGCCAGCAGCTTAGGCCTTTATTCGACTGAAGCTTTCTTT.

This clonotype was observed at least ten times. The CDR3 protein is CAYAQETYYEQYF. The DNA for the CDR3 is TGTGCCTACGCCCAAGAGACCTACTACGAGCAGTACTTC. The chain recombines TRBV10-3 with TRBJ2-7; D gene uncertain. This CDR3 comprises 13 residues. The germline V gene encodes CDR1 ENHRY and CDR2 SYGVKD. The V end was cut by 11 bases, the J end by 3 bases, with 17 bases between.

The chain is built from TRBV3-1 and TRBJ2-7; perhaps TRBD2 as D (6 bases). Germline CDR1 is LGHDT and CDR2 is YNNKEL (reference sequence). This CDR3 contains 15 residues. V was trimmed by 2 bases and J by 0 bases, leaving 11 bases between them. In nucleotides, the CDR3 is TGTGCCAGCAGCCAATTTCCGGGAGCCTCCTACGAGCAGTACTTC. This encodes CASSQFPGASYEQYF.

This clonotype appeared many times. The V and J genes are TRBV9 and TRBJ2-1, with D possibly TRBD2 on 6 matching bases. CDR1 and CDR2 from the germline V gene are SGDLS and YYNGEE. Trimming stripped 4 bases from V and 9 bases from J, with 14 bases between. The CDR3 extends over 13 amino acids. For the CDR3, the DNA is TGTGCCAGCAGCTCCCGGAGGGCCGCTGAGCAGTTCTTC. Translated: CASSSRRAAEQFF.

This clonotype was counted ten times or more. CDR3 in amino acids: CASSSNYGYTF. As DNA, the CDR3 is TGTGCCAGCAGTTCTAACTATGGCTACACCTTC. J is TRBJ1-2 and V is TRBV6-5; D unclear. Trimming took off 4 bases at V and 0 bases at J, with 0 bases between the two ends. The CDR3 spans 11 residues. CDR1 and CDR2 (germline): MNHEY, SVGAGI.

By share, this clonotype ranks as medium-sized (0.01 to 0.1%). This chain joins TRBV6-5 and TRBJ2-1, with TRBD1 matching 8 bases. The CDR3 is 13 residues long. Germline trimming cut 6 bases from V and 9 bases from J; bases unmatched to any gene: 7. Per germline, CDR1 MNHEY and CDR2 SVGAGI. The CDR3 coding sequence is TGTGCCAGCAGAAGGGACAGGAGCGGTGAGCAGTTCTTC. Translation: CASRRDRSGEQFF.

The V call is TRBV6-2 or TRBV6-3, the J call TRBJ2-7; the match to TRBD1 covers 8 bases. Germline CDR1 is MNHEY and CDR2 is SVGEGT. This CDR3 contains 15 residues. V lost 2 bases, J lost 5 bases, and 8 bases stayed unmatched. In DNA form, the CDR3 reads TGTGCCAGCAGTTACGTTTGGACAGGGTTCAACGAGCAGTACTTC. This codes for CASSYVWTGFNEQYF.

There are many counts of this clonotype. The V call is TRBV20-1, the J call TRBJ2-5; D is uncertain. V shed 1 base and J shed 0 bases, with 6 bases lying between them. This CDR3 region has 13 residues. The germline V gene encodes CDR1 DFQATT and CDR2 SNEGSKA (reference sequence). The CDR3 region is CSARVEDQETQYF. CDR3 DNA: TGCAGTGCTAGAGTTGAGGACCAAGAGACCCAGTACTTC.

This clonotype ranks as medium-sized (0.01 to 0.1%). The chain employs TRBV10-3 and TRBJ2-1; the match to TRBD2 covers 9 bases. Trimming removed 6 bases from V and 4 bases from J; junction bases left unmatched: 7. The germline V gene encodes CDR1 ENHRY and CDR2 SYGVKD. The CDR3 has 15 residues. Here the CDR3 reads CAISDLAGEYNEQFF. The CDR3 nucleotides are TGTGCCATCAGCGACTTAGCGGGAGAGTACAATGAGCAGTTCTTC.

This clonotype showed up just a few times. The chain uses TRBV28 and TRBJ1-2; 10 bases line up with TRBD1. Germline CDR1 and CDR2: MDHEN and SYDVKM. V was pared by 10 bases and J by 3 bases, with 17 bases of the junction left unmatched. This CDR3 has 17 amino acids. The CDR3 sequence: CAMGPGTGVVFDYGYTF. DNA of the CDR3: TGTGCCATGGGCCCCGGGACAGGGGTGGTTTTCGACTATGGCTACACCTTC.

This clonotype rates as medium-sized. The gene calls are TRBV7-8 and TRBJ2-7; 9 bases match TRBD1. V shed 5 bases, J shed 5 bases, and the junction held 13 bases outside the gene matches. Germline V gene sequence: CDR1 SGHVS, CDR2 FQNEAQ. This CDR3 has 16 amino acids. For the CDR3, the DNA is TGTGCCAGCAGCCCTGGGCCAGGACAGGGGAGGGACGAGCAGTACTTC. Its protein product is CASSPGPGQGRDEQYF.